Sequencing of this TCR beta chain was carried out in a study of blood T cell repertoires in COVID-19. J was trimmed by 4 bases and V by 0 bases; bases with no gene match: 5. Germline CDR1 is SGDLS and CDR2 is YYNGEE. The CDR3 runs to 17 residues. Only in-frame clones appear in the TCRdb table, and some are missing; sequencing was by immunoSEQ multiplex PCR. The sample shows more than 150,000 clones, 80% to 90% of them seen only once. Sequenced: peripheral blood. This TCR was recovered from a woman aged 70-85 years with COVID-19, enrolled during active disease. This chain uses TRBV9 with TRBJ2-2; TRBD2 agrees at 11 bases. In DNA form, the CDR3 reads TGTGCCAGCAGCGTAGGCCTAGCGGGAGGTGCCACCGGGGAGCTGTTTTTT. As protein: CASSVGLAGGATGELFF. The full variable domain, with the rest looked up from reference TRBV9 and TRBJ2-2, is DSGVTQTPKHLITATGQRVTLRCSPRSGDLSVYWYQQSLDQGLQFLIQYYNGEERAKGNILERFSAQQFPDLHSELNLSSLELGDSALYFCASSVGLAGGATGELFFGEGSRLTVL.